The 4 T cell receptor beta chains below were found in one sample sequenced in a study of T cells after yellow fever vaccination. TCRdb independently ran MiXCR on the 5' RACE reads; one entry per CDR3 protein. Of about 400,000 distinct CDR3 sequences listed, around 10% are singletons. Sequencing was performed on PBMCs, taken on the day of the first yellow fever vaccination. The receptors shown here come from a man between 18 and 35 years old who received the YFV17D yellow fever vaccine.

This chain joins TRBV7-2 and TRBJ2-7; TRBD1 or TRBD2 may be the D gene (5 bases each). Trimming took 4 bases from V and 6 from J, leaving 16 bases between them. The CDR3 extends over 14 amino acids. Germline-derived CDR1 and CDR2 are SGHTA and FQGNSA. The CDR3 sequence: CASSSGTLGLEQYF. Written as DNA, the CDR3 is TGTGCCAGCAGCTCTGGGACCCTGGGGCTCGAGCAGTACTTC.

The chain joins TRBV4-3 to TRBJ1-4, with 10 bases fitting TRBD1. Germline V gives CDR1 LGHNA, CDR2 YSLEER. This CDR3 has 15 residues. The V segment lost 4 bases and the J segment 7 bases; nucleotides outside the gene matches: 6. The chain's CDR3 is CASSPGQGKTEKLFF. CDR3 in DNA: TGCGCCAGCAGCCCGGGACAGGGGAAGACTGAAAAACTGTTTTTT.

This clonotype was recorded a few times. The gene calls are TRBV27 and TRBJ1-6, with D uncertain. The ends were cut back, 4 bases at V and 8 bases at J, with 9 bases in the middle. The CDR3 extends over 13 amino acids. Germline CDR1 MNHEY, CDR2 SMNVEV (reference sequence). CDR3 loop: CASSSKNYSPLHF. The DNA for the CDR3 is TGTGCCAGCAGTTCTAAAAACTATTCACCCCTCCACTTT.

The rearrangement links TRBV15 to TRBJ1-5; the match to TRBD1 covers 7 bases. The CDR3 contains 15 residues. CDR1 and CDR2 (germline): LNHNV, YYDKDF (reference sequence). The V gene end was trimmed by 3 bases and the J gene end by 1 base; junction bases not matched to a gene: 3. The CDR3 loop reads CATSSTGESNQPQHF. The CDR3 bases are TGTGCCACCAGCAGTACAGGGGAGAGCAATCAGCCCCAGCATTTT.